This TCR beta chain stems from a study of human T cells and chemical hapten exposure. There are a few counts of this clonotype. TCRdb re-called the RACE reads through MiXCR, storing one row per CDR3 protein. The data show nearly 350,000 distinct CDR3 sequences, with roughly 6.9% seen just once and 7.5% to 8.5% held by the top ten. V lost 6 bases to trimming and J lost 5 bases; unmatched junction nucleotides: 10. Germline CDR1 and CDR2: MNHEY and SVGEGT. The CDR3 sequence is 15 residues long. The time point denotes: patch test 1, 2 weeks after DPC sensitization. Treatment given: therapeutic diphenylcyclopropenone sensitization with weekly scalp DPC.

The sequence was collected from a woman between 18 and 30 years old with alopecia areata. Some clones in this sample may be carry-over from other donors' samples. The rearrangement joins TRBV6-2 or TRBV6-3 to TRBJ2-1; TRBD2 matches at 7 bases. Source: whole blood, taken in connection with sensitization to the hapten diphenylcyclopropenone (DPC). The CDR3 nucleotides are TGTGCCAGCAGCGAGAGGACTAGTACTCACAATGAGCAGTTCTTC. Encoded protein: CASSERTSTHNEQFF.